This T cell receptor beta chain was retrieved from a study of cytomegalovirus exposure and HLA in healthy donors. Whole-study results and caveats: Many donors shared some public TCRs, even though most TCR sequences were rare. A classifier reportedly called cytomegalovirus status with high sensitivity and specificity.

Measured with immunoSEQ multiplex PCR; TCRdb has only the in-frame clones, and not every one. The sample yields about 79,000 clones, over 85% seen once. From the roughly 110-subject validation cohort, which was separate from the roughly 700-subject first cohort, the donors were drawn. This CDR3 is 13 amino acids long. Trimming shortened V by 2 bases and J by 2 bases, and 4 bases separated the two germline ends. Germline lookup yields CDR1 LNHDA and CDR2 SQIVND (reference sequence). Turning to this clone: Its target is not known.

J is TRBJ2-4 and V is TRBV19, with D unclear. The material sequenced was PBMCs. The receptor comes from a young woman in good health and CMV-seronegative. The CDR3 sequence is CASSIISKNIQYF. CDR3 in DNA: TGTGCCAGTAGTATAATATCCAAAAACATTCAGTACTTC.